These 2 T cell receptor beta chains were all obtained from the same sample, sequenced in a study of cytomegalovirus exposure and HLA in healthy donors. The primer mix had 60 Vbeta and 13 Jbeta primers. Clones were read by immunoSEQ multiplex PCR, and TCRdb kept only the in-frame ones, dropping some. This table has 150,000 to 200,000 clones, 80% to 85% appearing once. Sequencing used PBMCs. The receptors shown here come from a girl aged 2-9 years in good health and CMV-seropositive.

The rearrangement joins TRBV7-6 to TRBJ2-1; TRBD1 might be the D (6 bases). The CDR3 covers 15 residues. Germline values: CDR1 SGHVS, CDR2 FNYEAQ. The V and J ends lost 5 bases and 7 bases respectively, with 18 bases between them. CDR3 coding DNA: TGTGCCAGCAGCGTCCGGGACACAGAGAAAAATGAGCAGTTCTTC. Amino acids: CASSVRDTEKNEQFF. The full variable domain, completed using reference TRBV7-6 and TRBJ2-1, is GAGVSQSPRYKVTKRGQDVALRCDPISGHVSLYWYRQALGQGPEFLTYFNYEAQQDKSGLPNDRFSAERPEGSISTLTIQRTEQRDSAMYRCASSVRDTEKNEQFFGPGTRLTVL.

The chain combines TRBV6-1 with TRBJ1-5; 8 bases fit TRBD1. Germline CDR1 reads MNHNS; CDR2 reads SASEGT. The CDR3 length is 15 residues. The junction had 7 bases not matched to a gene; V was cut back by 2 bases and J by 7 bases. The CDR3 DNA reads TGTGCCAGCAGTGAACTGACAGGGGCATACCAGCCCCAGCATTTT. It yields the protein CASSELTGAYQPQHF.